The sequence of this T cell receptor (beta chain) was determined in a study of T-cell reconstitution after alpha-beta-depleted transplantation in children. This CDR3 has 14 residues. Trimming removed 6 bases from V and 3 bases from J, with 12 bases in between. Per germline, CDR1 SNHLY and CDR2 FYNNEI. Study results and caveats: Recipient T cells and thymic progenitors that survived were the source of the high TCRbeta diversity seen at day 60 in some patients. At one year after transplant, newly produced T cells mostly accounted for T-cell counts and diversity. After transplant, at about two months, alpha-beta T cells were reportedly derived from several hundred expanded graft clones.

In this sample, this clonotype turned up once. Antigen unknown. Unique molecular identifiers were used in preparing the TCRbeta library. One entry per CDR3 protein results from TCRdb running MiXCR on the PCR reads. The sample shows hundreds of thousands of distinct CDR3 sequences, less than 9.5% of them seen only once. The V call is TRBV2, the J call TRBJ1-3, with D hard to call. The material sequenced was peripheral blood, taken 360 days after TCRalphabeta/CD19-depleted stem cell transplant. This receptor was taken from a female patient between 2 and 15 years old who had a stem cell transplant for Fanconi anemia, so the T cells may come from the graft donor. CDR3 region: CASSRPALGNTIYF. In DNA form, the CDR3 reads TGTGCCAGCAGCCGGCCCGCTCTTGGAAACACCATATATTTT.